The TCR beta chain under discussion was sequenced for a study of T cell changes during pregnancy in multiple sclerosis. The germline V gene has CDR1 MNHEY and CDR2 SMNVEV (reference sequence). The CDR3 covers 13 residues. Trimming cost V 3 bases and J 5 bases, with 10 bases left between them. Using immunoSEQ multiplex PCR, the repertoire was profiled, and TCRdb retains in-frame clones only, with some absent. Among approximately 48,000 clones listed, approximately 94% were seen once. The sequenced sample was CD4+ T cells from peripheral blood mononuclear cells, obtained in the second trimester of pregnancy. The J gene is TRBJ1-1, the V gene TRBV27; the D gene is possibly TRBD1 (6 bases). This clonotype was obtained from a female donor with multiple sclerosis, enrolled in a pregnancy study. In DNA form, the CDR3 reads TGTGCCAGCAGTTTTCGACAGGCGACTGAAGCTTTCTTT. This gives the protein CASSFRQATEAFF.